Below, one TCR beta chain is given with its context. The data are from a study of blood T cell repertoires in COVID-19. Turning to the study itself: Both acute and convalescent COVID-19 samples were obtained from the United States, Italy and Spain.

The data were produced by immunoSEQ multiplex PCR, yet TCRdb's version contains in-frame clones alone and is incomplete. Seen here are roughly 320,000 clones, approximately 90% observed once, and the top ten hold around 4%. The CDR3 consists of 17 residues. V lost 2 bases to trimming and J lost 5 bases, with 22 bases between them. In germline, CDR1 is SGDLS, CDR2 YYNGEE. The participants were between roughly 18 and 89 years old and came from fewer than 25 US areas. Participant-reported clinical history was the basis for cohort assignment. Sequencing used PBMCs or T cells enriched from blood (not recorded which). The TCR sequence derives from a man under 40 who had recovered from COVID-19. V gene TRBV9 combines with J gene TRBJ2-5; D might be TRBD1 (5 bases). The chain's CDR3 is CASSVGPSLKGIETQYF. CDR3 bases: TGTGCCAGCAGCGTCGGCCCGAGCCTCAAGGGGATCGAGACCCAGTACTTC.